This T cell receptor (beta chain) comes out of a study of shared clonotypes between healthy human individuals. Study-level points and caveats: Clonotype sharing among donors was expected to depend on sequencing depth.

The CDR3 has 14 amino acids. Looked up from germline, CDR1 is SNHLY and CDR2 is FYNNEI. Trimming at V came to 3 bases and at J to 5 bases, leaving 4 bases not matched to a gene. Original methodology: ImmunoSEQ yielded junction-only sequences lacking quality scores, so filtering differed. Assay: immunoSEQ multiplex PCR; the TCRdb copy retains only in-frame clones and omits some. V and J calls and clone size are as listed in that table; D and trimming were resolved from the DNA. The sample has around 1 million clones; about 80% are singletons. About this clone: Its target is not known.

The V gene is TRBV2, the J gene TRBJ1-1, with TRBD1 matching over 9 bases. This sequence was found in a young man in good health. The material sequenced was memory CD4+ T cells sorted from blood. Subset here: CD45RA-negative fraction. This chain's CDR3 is CASSDGQGRTEAFF. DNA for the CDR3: TGTGCCAGCAGTGATGGACAGGGGAGGACTGAAGCTTTCTTT.